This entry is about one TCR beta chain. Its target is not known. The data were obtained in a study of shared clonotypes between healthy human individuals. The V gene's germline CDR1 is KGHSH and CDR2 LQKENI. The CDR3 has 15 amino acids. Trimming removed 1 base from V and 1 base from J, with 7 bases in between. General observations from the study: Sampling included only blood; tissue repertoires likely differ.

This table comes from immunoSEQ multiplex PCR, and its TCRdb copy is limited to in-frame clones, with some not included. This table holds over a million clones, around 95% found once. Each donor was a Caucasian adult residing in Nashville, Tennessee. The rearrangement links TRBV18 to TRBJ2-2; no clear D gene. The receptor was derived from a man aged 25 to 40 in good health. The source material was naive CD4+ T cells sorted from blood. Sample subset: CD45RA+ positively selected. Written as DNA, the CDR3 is TGTGCCAGCTCACCACTAATAGGGAACACCGGGGAGCTGTTTTTT. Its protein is CASSPLIGNTGELFF.